This T cell receptor beta chain was identified during a study of early T cells in non-severe SARS-CoV-2 infection. Trimming pared 0 bases from V and 6 bases from J, leaving 8 bases between. CDR3 size: 14 residues. Germline CDR1 reads SGHDN; CDR2 reads FVKESK. TCRdb passed the 5' RACE reads through MiXCR, listing each CDR3 protein once. The repertoire holds tens of thousands of distinct CDR3 sequences, with about 9.7% as singletons. Ten or more counts support this clonotype. Sequencing was done on a sample of whole blood. The clonotype comes from an adult who was a healthcare worker with PCR-confirmed SARS-CoV-2 infection or an uninfected control (not recorded which). The chain employs TRBV14 and TRBJ2-2; D unresolved. The CDR3 DNA sequence: TGTGCCAGCAGCCAAGATCGTTTCTCCGGGGAGCTGTTTTTT. This sequence encodes CASSQDRFSGELFF. Filled out from reference TRBV14 and TRBJ2-2, the complete variable domain reads EAGVTQFPSHSVIEKGQTVTLRCDPISGHDNLYWYRRVMGKEIKFLLHFVKESKQDESGMPNNRFLAERTGGTYSTLKVQPAELEDSGVYFCASSQDRFSGELFFGEGSRLTVL.